Described below is a single T cell receptor (beta chain) sequence and its context. Its antigen is still unknown. Produced via immunoSEQ multiplex PCR; TCRdb's table is partial and in-frame only. In the table there are about 97,000 clones, approximately 90% of which are singletons. This entry comes from a study of graft-versus-host responses after intestinal transplantation. This CDR3 has 14 amino acids. The V and J ends lost 7 bases and 3 bases respectively, with 15 bases between them. Per the germline V gene, CDR1 is SGHRS and CDR2 is YFSETQ. The starting material was unstimulated CD8+ T cells sorted from spleen or lymph node cells, obtained before transplant. The receptor was derived from a human donor who was the organ donor for an intestinal transplant. The gene calls are TRBV5-1 and TRBJ2-3; tentatively, D is TRBD2 (5 bases). The CDR3 nucleotides read TGCGCCAGCGCAGGTTGGGGAGCAACAGATACGCAGTATTTT. This sequence encodes CASAGWGATDTQYF.